These T cell receptor beta chains were read from a single sample in a study of blood T cell repertoires in COVID-19. Only in-frame clones appear in the TCRdb table, and some are missing; sequencing was by immunoSEQ multiplex PCR. The sample has over 250,000 clones; more than 75% are singletons. Sequenced material: PBMCs or T cells enriched from blood (not recorded which). The receptors stem from an older woman in a cohort exposed to, infected with or recovered from COVID-19 (not recorded which). CDR3s include the opening cysteine and the closing phenylalanine or tryptophan. Each record gives: D gene, V gene, clone size, J gene, CDR3 DNA, CDR3 protein. The D gene is left open where the match is weak. Only some rows state a clone size, as once, few, many or a class for expanded clones.

-	TRBV15	once	TRBJ2-3	TGTGCCACCAGCACCCTTACAGGTGGTCATAATACGCAGTATTTT	CATSTLTGGHNTQYF
-	TRBV30	-	TRBJ2-2	TGTGCCTGGCGGGAGTGGGGGAACACCGGGGAGCTGTTTTTT	CAWREWGNTGELFF
-	TRBV28	-	TRBJ1-5	TGTGCCAGCAGTTTAGATAGACAGATCAATCAGCCCCAGCATTTT	CASSLDRQINQPQHF
-	TRBV12-3/TRBV12-4	-	TRBJ2-7	TGTGCCAGCAGTTTTGGCAACTCCTACGAGCAGTACTTC	CASSFGNSYEQYF
-	TRBV7-3	-	TRBJ2-2	TGTGCCAGCAGCTTCCAGGGGCCCGGGGAGCTGTTTTTT	CASSFQGPGELFF
-	TRBV6-5	once	TRBJ2-5	TGTGCCAGCAGGCAGGGGTACCAAGAGACCCAGTACTTC	CASRQGYQETQYF
-	TRBV18	-	TRBJ2-2	TGTGCCAGCTCACCAGTCTCCACCGGGGAGCTGTTTTTT	CASSPVSTGELFF
-	TRBV5-1	-	TRBJ1-2	TGCGCCAGCAGCTTGATAGCAACTGATGGCTACACCTTC	CASSLIATDGYTF
-	TRBV27	few	TRBJ2-1	TGTGCCAGCAGTTTCGTGAGAAGTCTAGGCAATGAGCAGTTCTTC	CASSFVRSLGNEQFF
TRBD1	TRBV9	-	TRBJ1-3	TGTGCCAGCAGCGTAGCTCCGGGACAGGGAAACACCATATATTTT	CASSVAPGQGNTIYF
TRBD2	TRBV5-4	-	TRBJ2-2	TGTGCCAGCAGCCACCCTAGCGGACTGAACACCGGGGAGCTGTTTTTT	CASSHPSGLNTGELFF
TRBD2	TRBV6-5	-	TRBJ2-7	TGTGCCAGCAGTTACAGGACTAGCGGGTCCTACGAGCAGTACTTC	CASSYRTSGSYEQYF
-	TRBV19	-	TRBJ2-1	TGTGCCAGTAGTGTTCAAGGAGGACTTTTCGATGAGCAGTTCTTC	CASSVQGGLFDEQFF
-	TRBV5-1	once	TRBJ2-5	TGCGCCAGCAGCTTCGGGGGAAATGAGGAGACCCAGTACTTC	CASSFGGNEETQYF
-	TRBV12-5	-	TRBJ1-1	TGTGCTAGTGGTTTGAACCAGGGTATGAACACTGAAGCTTTCTTT	CASGLNQGMNTEAFF
TRBD1	TRBV18	-	TRBJ1-2	TGTGCCAGCTCACCGCCAGGGGGAAACTATGGCTACACCTTC	CASSPPGGNYGYTF
TRBD2	TRBV5-3	-	TRBJ2-2	TGTGCCAGAAGCGGGGACTATTGGGCGAACACCGGGGAGCTGTTTTTT	CARSGDYWANTGELFF
TRBD1	TRBV10-1	-	TRBJ2-5	TGCGCCAGCAGTAGTGGAGACAGGGAAGAGACCCAGTACTTC	CASSSGDREETQYF
TRBD1	TRBV28	-	TRBJ2-3	TGTGCCAGCAGGTCTGCAGGGGGCTATGAAGATACGCAGTATTTT	CASRSAGGYEDTQYF
-	TRBV7-2	-	TRBJ2-2	TGTGCCAGCAGCTTAGCCGGGGTCCCGAACACCGGGGAGCTGTTTTTT	CASSLAGVPNTGELFF
TRBD1	TRBV4-1	-	TRBJ1-5	TGCGCCAGCAGCCCCACCAGGGACAGTCGGCAGCCCCAGCATTTT	CASSPTRDSRQPQHF
-	TRBV5-4	-	TRBJ2-7	TGTGCCAGCAGCTTACAGGGTCGGGACTACGAGCAGTACTTC	CASSLQGRDYEQYF
TRBD2	TRBV3-1/TRBV3-2	-	TRBJ2-5	TGTGCCAGCAGCCCACGTTCGGGACTAGCGGGAGGAGAGACCCAGTACTTC	CASSPRSGLAGGETQYF
-	TRBV21-1	-	TRBJ1-2	TGTGCCAGCAGCTCATACAGGTTAGCTAACTATGGCTACACCTTC	CASSSYRLANYGYTF
-	TRBV30	few	TRBJ2-5	TGTGCCTGGAATGTAGGGGCAGAGACCCAGTACTTC	CAWNVGAETQYF
-	TRBV5-1	-	TRBJ1-3	TGCGCCAGCAGCTTGAGCTCCTCTGGAAACACCATATATTTT	CASSLSSSGNTIYF
-	TRBV3-1/TRBV3-2	-	TRBJ1-2	TGTGCCAGCAGCTCCGGACAGAGTCGGGGCTACACCTTC	CASSSGQSRGYTF
-	TRBV20-1	-	TRBJ2-1	TGCAGTGCTGAAGCGCAGTATGAGCAGTTCTTC	CSAEAQYEQFF
-	TRBV6-5	-	TRBJ1-3	TGTGCCAGCAGTTACCAGGGATCCTCTGGAAACACCATATATTTT	CASSYQGSSGNTIYF
TRBD2	TRBV30	-	TRBJ2-1	TGTGCCTGGAGAGGACTAGCGGGAGGCCGAACTGAGTCCTACAATGAGCAGTTCTTC	CAWRGLAGGRTESYNEQFF
TRBD1	TRBV7-6	-	TRBJ2-3	TGTGCCAGCACCCAGACAGGGGAGAGCACAGATACGCAGTATTTT	CASTQTGESTDTQYF
-	TRBV11-2	once	TRBJ2-2	TGTGCCAGCAGCTTAGACTCGGCCGGGGAGCTGTTTTTT	CASSLDSAGELFF
-	TRBV28	-	TRBJ2-7	TGTGCCAGCAGTCAAACCCCGGGACTCATTTTCTACGAGCAGTACTTC	CASSQTPGLIFYEQYF
TRBD1	TRBV28	-	TRBJ2-5	TGTGCCAGCAGTTCCCCCGGGACAGCAAAACGGACCCAGTACTTC	CASSSPGTAKRTQYF
-	TRBV2	-	TRBJ2-7	TGTGCCAGCGATCTTGGCCCCGACAGATATTACGAGCAGTACTTC	CASDLGPDRYYEQYF
TRBD2	TRBV24-1	once	TRBJ2-5	TGTGCCACCAGTGATTTACTAGCGGGGGGCAGAGAGACCCAGTACTTC	CATSDLLAGGRETQYF
TRBD1	TRBV18	-	TRBJ1-4	TGTGCCAGCTCCAGGGGGCGCGACGAAAAACTGTTTTTT	CASSRGRDEKLFF
-	TRBV28	few	TRBJ1-2	TGTGCCAGCAGTTTAGGGGCACGAAATGGCTACACCTTC	CASSLGARNGYTF
TRBD1	TRBV4-3	-	TRBJ1-1	TGCGCCAGCAGCCAAGAGATTGAAGGGGGCAACACTGAAGCTTTCTTT	CASSQEIEGGNTEAFF
-	TRBV25-1	-	TRBJ1-3	TGTGCCAGCAGTGCCCTAGACAGCACTGGAAACACCATATATTTT	CASSALDSTGNTIYF
TRBD1	TRBV28	-	TRBJ2-7	TGTTACCTATACGACAGGGTTTCCTACGAGCAGTACTTC	CYLYDRVSYEQYF
TRBD1	TRBV5-1	few	TRBJ2-1	TGCGCCAGCCGCCGGGACAGGGGTACGAGCTCCTACAATGAGCAGTTCTTC	CASRRDRGTSSYNEQFF
-	TRBV7-9	-	TRBJ2-1	TGTGCCAGCAGAGATAGCGGTACTTACAATGAGCAGTTCTTC	CASRDSGTYNEQFF
-	TRBV3-1/TRBV3-2	-	TRBJ2-7	TGTGCCAGCAGCCAAGGTGGCAGGAAATACGAGCAGTACTTC	CASSQGGRKYEQYF
-	TRBV6-2/TRBV6-3	-	TRBJ1-4	TGTGCCAGCAGTTATTCGTTCCGTGAAAAACTGTTTTTT	CASSYSFREKLFF
-	TRBV28	-	TRBJ1-2	TGTGCCAGCAGTTTGACACGGGGGATCGGTGGCTACACCTTC	CASSLTRGIGGYTF
TRBD2	TRBV19	-	TRBJ2-1	TGTGCCAGTAGTCCCGGGACTACCTACAATGAGCAGTTCTTC	CASSPGTTYNEQFF
TRBD2	TRBV6-5	-	TRBJ2-1	TGTGCCAGCAGTTCTAGCGGGAGGAACAATGAGCAGTTCTTC	CASSSSGRNNEQFF
-	TRBV28	few	TRBJ1-2	TGTGCCAGCACCTATCCCTCGGGTCTTAACTATGGCTACACCTTC	CASTYPSGLNYGYTF
TRBD1	TRBV15	few	TRBJ2-7	TGTGCCACCAGCAACCCGGGACAGGGTGTCTACGAGCAGTACTTC	CATSNPGQGVYEQYF
-	TRBV19	-	TRBJ1-2	TGTGCCAGTAGTATAGCCTTAGGACAGCTCTATGGCTACACCTTC	CASSIALGQLYGYTF
TRBD1	TRBV7-9	-	TRBJ1-5	TGTGCCAGCAGCCTGACAGGGAATCAGCCCCAGCATTTT	CASSLTGNQPQHF
-	TRBV19	-	TRBJ1-3	TGTGCCAGTAGTGGGCCGGCAAACACCATATATTTT	CASSGPANTIYF
-	TRBV27	-	TRBJ2-2	TGTGCCAGCAGTTTATCCCCCCGACAGGCGAACACCGGGGAGCTGTTTTTT	CASSLSPRQANTGELFF
TRBD2	TRBV4-1	-	TRBJ2-5	TGCGCCAGCAGCCGGGGACTAGATGGAGAGACCCAGTACTTC	CASSRGLDGETQYF
TRBD1	TRBV15	-	TRBJ2-2	TGTGCCACCAGCAGGATCAGGGGGCGGTTCAGCGGGGAGCTGTTTTTT	CATSRIRGRFSGELFF
TRBD1	TRBV30	-	TRBJ1-5	TGTGCCTGGAGTCCCCCCGACAGGGAGGATCAGCCCCAGCATTTT	CAWSPPDREDQPQHF
-	TRBV5-1	-	TRBJ1-4	TGCGCCAGCAGCTTCCAACCCCAGGACTTAGATGGAAAACTGTTTTTT	CASSFQPQDLDGKLFF
-	TRBV6-5	-	TRBJ2-7	TGTGCCAGCAGTTACCCGGGCTACGAGCAGTACTTC	CASSYPGYEQYF
-	TRBV7-9	once	TRBJ2-7	TGTGCCAGCAGCTTGGGAGACGAGCAGTACTTC	CASSLGDEQYF